This T cell receptor beta chain was found in a study of blood T cell repertoires in COVID-19. Participants came from around 25 US areas, aged roughly 18 to 90 years. TCRdb keeps only in-frame clones here, not all; method: immunoSEQ multiplex PCR. Of a few hundred thousand clones listed, 65% to 90% were seen once; the top ten hold about 4.6%. This clonotype originated in a woman younger than 45 who had been exposed to COVID-19. The source material was PBMCs or T cells enriched from blood (not recorded which).

The CDR3 reads CASSPLEGAIYNEQFF. CDR3 nucleotides: TGTGCCAGCTCACCACTGGAGGGGGCAATCTACAATGAGCAGTTCTTC. The J gene is TRBJ2-1, the V gene TRBV18, with D possibly TRBD1 on 7 matching bases. The CDR3 loop spans 16 amino acids. The V end was cut by 1 base, the J end by 3 bases, with 13 bases between. Germline CDR1 reads KGHSH; CDR2 reads LQKENI.